These 29 T cell receptor beta chains were sequenced from one sample in a study of shared clonotypes between healthy human individuals. Assay: immunoSEQ multiplex PCR; the TCRdb copy retains only in-frame clones and omits some. Of roughly 2.5 million clones in the sample, around nine tenths were seen once. Material for sequencing was naive CD4+ T cells sorted from blood. This sample's subset: CD45RA+ positively selected. The receptors shown here come from a man aged 18 to 29 in good health.

V and J are TRBV5-1 and TRBJ2-2, with 10 positions matching TRBD1. With V trimmed by 3 bases and J by 4 bases, 6 bases remained unmatched. This CDR3 has 16 residues. CDR1 is SGHRS, CDR2 YFSETQ, per germline. CDR3 sequence (DNA): TGCGCCAGCAGCTACCGGACAGGGGGGACCACCGGGGAGCTGTTTTTT. Translation: CASSYRTGGTTGELFF.

This clone was recorded only once. The same CDR3 arises from other DNA sequences in this sample as well. The V gene is TRBV6-5, the J gene TRBJ2-2; D is perhaps TRBD1 (5 bases). This CDR3 region has 14 residues. The V end lost 5 bases, the J end lost 2 bases, and 9 bases lay between the germline ends. Per germline, CDR1 MNHEY and CDR2 SVGAGI. The CDR3 is CASSPQGNTGELFF. DNA for the CDR3: TGTGCCAGCAGTCCCCAGGGAAACACCGGGGAGCTGTTTTTT.

The rearrangement links TRBV6-6 to TRBJ1-5, with TRBD1 identical over 8 bases. V dropped 10 bases and J dropped 0; count of bases not matched to a gene: 5. This CDR3 spans 14 amino acids. The germline V gene encodes CDR1 MNHNY and CDR2 SVGAGI (reference sequence). The chain's CDR3 is CATGQEYSNQPQHF. The CDR3 DNA is TGTGCCACGGGACAGGAGTATAGCAATCAGCCCCAGCATTTT.

This rearrangement joins TRBV25-1 to TRBJ1-2; a weak D match, TRBD1 (6 bases). This CDR3 comprises 15 residues. V shed 6 bases and J shed 3 bases, with 17 bases lying between them. CDR1 MGHDK and CDR2 SYGVNS come from the germline V gene. In DNA, the CDR3 is TGTGCCAGCAGCTCGCTGGGACATTCGGACTATGGCTACACCTTC. The encoded protein is CASSSLGHSDYGYTF.

This clone was detected a few times. The rearrangement links TRBV11-2 to TRBJ1-1; D call uncertain. Per germline, CDR1 SGHAT and CDR2 FQNNGV. This CDR3 has 13 residues. Trimming shortened V by 3 bases and J by 2 bases, and 7 bases separated the two germline ends. The CDR3 DNA reads as TGTGCCAGCAGCTTCGTCCTAAACACTGAAGCTTTCTTT. It specifies CASSFVLNTEAFF.

J is TRBJ1-2 and V is TRBV7-3; a possible D gene is TRBD1 (6 bases). Per the germline V gene, CDR1 is SGHTA and CDR2 is FQGTGA. CDR3 length: 14 amino acids. The V end was cut by 8 bases, the J end by 5 bases, with 18 bases between. DNA of the CDR3: TGTGCCAGCGGCCGGAGGACAGCTACTTATGGCTACACCTTC. Translation: CASGRRTATYGYTF. Complete variable domain (other parts from reference TRBV7-3 and TRBJ1-2): GAGVSQTPSNKVTEKGKYVELRCDPISGHTALYWYRQSLGQGPEFLIYFQGTGAADDSGLPNDRFFAVRPEGSVSTLKIQRTERGDSAVYLCASGRRTATYGYTFGSGTRLTVV.

The chain employs TRBV7-3 and TRBJ2-1, with 12 bases identical to TRBD2. This CDR3 comprises 16 residues. Germline V gene data show CDR1 as SGHTA and CDR2 as FQGTGA. V shed 5 bases, J shed 8 bases, and the junction held 10 bases outside the gene matches. This chain's CDR3 is CASSPGLAGTSDEQFF. The CDR3 DNA reads TGTGCCAGCAGCCCCGGACTAGCGGGGACCTCGGATGAGCAGTTCTTC.

V and J are TRBV15 and TRBJ1-5, with D possibly being TRBD1 (6 bases). V was trimmed by 5 bases and J by 0 bases, leaving 26 bases between them. CDR1 and CDR2 (germline): LNHNV, YYDKDF (reference sequence). This CDR3 spans 20 amino acids. The CDR3 loop is CATSPRPVWAGDYSNQPQHF. CDR3 nucleotides: TGTGCCACCAGCCCGCGGCCTGTTTGGGCAGGGGACTATAGCAATCAGCCCCAGCATTTT. Full variable domain (missing parts from reference TRBV15 and TRBJ1-5): DAMVIQNPRYQVTQFGKPVTLSCSQTLNHNVMYWYQQKSSQAPKLLFHYYDKDFNNEADTPDNFQSRRPNTSFCFLDIRSPGLGDTAMYLCATSPRPVWAGDYSNQPQHFGDGTRLSIL.

This chain links TRBV6-5 with TRBJ1-4; no reliable D call. V was cut by 6 bases and J by 5 bases, with 13 bases left in between. The V gene's germline CDR1 is MNHEY and CDR2 SVGAGI. CDR3 length: 14 residues. CDR3 bases: TGTGCCAGCAGAGGACGGGGAAGAAATGAAAAACTGTTTTTT. Its translation: CASRGRGRNEKLFF.

The genes are TRBV10-1 and TRBJ2-3; D call uncertain. V lost 10 bases and J lost 5, with 16 bases in between. The CDR3 consists of 13 residues. Germline V gives CDR1 WNHNN, CDR2 SYGVQD (reference sequence). CDR3 nucleotides: TGCGCCACCTCAACGCCGGCAGGAGATACGCAGTATTTT. Its protein product is CATSTPAGDTQYF.

The chain is built from TRBV28 and TRBJ2-2; D is uncertain. The ends were cut back, 6 bases at V and 3 bases at J, with 17 bases in the middle. This CDR3 comprises 16 residues. Germline CDR1 MDHEN, CDR2 SYDVKM. CDR3 loop: CASSRTRGSDTGELFF. In nucleotides, the CDR3 is TGTGCCAGCAGCCGCACCAGAGGCTCAGACACCGGGGAGCTGTTTTTT.

V is TRBV10-3 and J is TRBJ2-2; weak D call: TRBD1 (6 bases). From germline, CDR1 is ENHRY and CDR2 SYGVKD. V lost 6 bases and J lost 2, with 10 bases in between. The CDR3 is 14 residues long. The CDR3 bases are TGTGCCATCAGCGGACAGCTTAACACCGGGGAGCTGTTTTTT. The encoded protein is CAISGQLNTGELFF.

Only a few counts were recorded for this clone. The identical CDR3 is also encoded by other nucleotide sequences in the sample. The chain is built from TRBV27 and TRBJ2-7, with no clear D. This CDR3 contains 13 residues. Germline V gene data show CDR1 as MNHEY and CDR2 as SMNVEV (reference sequence). Trimming stripped 3 bases from V and 0 bases from J, with 6 bases between. CDR3 sequence reads: CASSLVSSYEQYF. Written as DNA, the CDR3 is TGTGCCAGCAGTTTGGTGAGCTCCTACGAGCAGTACTTC.

Only a few counts were recorded for this clone. V and J are TRBV6-5 and TRBJ1-6; maybe TRBD1 (6 bases). This CDR3 has 14 residues. The germline V gene encodes CDR1 MNHEY and CDR2 SVGAGI. Trimming stripped 7 bases from V and 3 bases from J, with 10 bases between. The CDR3 region is CASKPQGYNSPLHF. The DNA for the CDR3 is TGTGCCAGCAAGCCACAGGGCTATAATTCACCCCTCCACTTT.

The chain uses TRBV15 and TRBJ1-5; D remains unclear. Germline V CDR1 and CDR2: LNHNV, YYDKDF (reference sequence). This CDR3 is 13 amino acids long. The V gene lost 4 bases and the J gene lost 0 bases, with 4 bases spanning the gap. Here the CDR3 reads CATSNPSNQPQHF. CDR3 DNA: TGTGCCACCAGCAATCCTAGCAATCAGCCCCAGCATTTT.

The chain recombines TRBV19 with TRBJ1-2; 8 bases are a match to TRBD1. CDR1 is LNHDA, CDR2 SQIVND, per germline (reference sequence). This CDR3 is 15 amino acids long. The V gene end was trimmed by 5 bases and the J gene end by 4 bases; junction bases not matched to a gene: 9. The CDR3 region has the DNA TGTGCCAGTAGTTTGTCGGGGGGACAGGCCTATGGCTACACCTTC. Protein: CASSLSGGQAYGYTF. The full variable domain, its missing parts supplied by reference TRBV19 and TRBJ1-2, is DGGITQSPKYLFRKEGQNVTLSCEQNLNHDAMYWYRQDPGQGLRLIYYSQIVNDFQKGDIAEGYSVSREKKESFPLTVTSAQKNPTAFYLCASSLSGGQAYGYTFGSGTRLTVV.

A remark on this clone: At one boundary the junction diverges from the germline segment, which might be a read error. This chain joins TRBV29-1 and TRBJ2-2, with TRBD2 matching over 11 bases. The CDR3 extends over 14 amino acids. Germline lookup yields CDR1 SQVTM and CDR2 ANQGSEA. The CDR3 DNA is TGCAGCGAACCTAGCGGGAGGCTACACCGGGGAGCTGTTTTT. Translated: CSEPSGRLHRGAVF.

The chain couples TRBV7-9 to TRBJ1-5, with TRBD1 identical over 7 bases. Per germline, CDR1 SEHNR and CDR2 FQNEAQ (reference sequence). After removal of 4 bases from V and 3 bases from J, the junction contained 15 bases not matched to a gene. The CDR3 extends over 18 amino acids. The chain's CDR3 is CASSSTHPGQSFNQPQHF. In DNA form, the CDR3 reads TGTGCCAGCAGCTCCACGCATCCGGGACAGTCTTTCAATCAGCCCCAGCATTTT.

The J gene is TRBJ2-1, the V gene TRBV10-3; D possibly corresponds to TRBD2 (7 bases). CDR3 length: 16 amino acids. V was clipped by 4 bases and J by 0 bases, with 13 bases between them. Germline CDR1 ENHRY, CDR2 SYGVKD. The CDR3 coding sequence is TGTGCCATCAGTGTGGGCGGGGGCCTCTCCTACAATGAGCAGTTCTTC. Translating gives CAISVGGGLSYNEQFF.

The chain is built from TRBV2 and TRBJ1-5; no reliable D call. This CDR3 has 16 residues. V lost 4 bases and J lost 0, with 13 bases in between. Germline CDR1 and CDR2: SNHLY and FYNNEI. CDR3 DNA: TGTGCCAGCAGTGTCCGCAGGCGCAATAGCAATCAGCCCCAGCATTTT. Translating it yields CASSVRRRNSNQPQHF.

This clone appeared a single time. This sequence joins TRBV2 and TRBJ1-1; D uncertain. CDR1 and CDR2 (germline): SNHLY, FYNNEI. V was cut by 6 bases and J by 7 bases, with 18 bases left in between. This CDR3 has 14 residues. The CDR3 loop is CASRPYWTDLEAFF. In DNA, the CDR3 is TGTGCCAGCAGACCCTATTGGACGGACCTTGAAGCTTTCTTT.

This sequence joins TRBV2 and TRBJ2-5; TRBD1 is a possible D gene (5 bases). From germline, CDR1 is SNHLY and CDR2 FYNNEI. With 7 bases removed from V and 1 base from J, the gap between germline ends came to 10 bases. This CDR3 is built from 13 residues. For the CDR3, the DNA is TGTGCCAGCATAGCACAGGTCCAAGAGACCCAGTACTTC. Protein: CASIAQVQETQYF.

The CDR3 loop reads CASSLVGTRNTEAFF. The DNA for the CDR3 is TGCGCCAGCAGCCTAGTGGGGACCCGGAACACTGAAGCTTTCTTT. The chain joins TRBV5-1 to TRBJ1-1, with TRBD1 as a possible D gene (5 bases). This CDR3 spans 15 amino acids. From germline, CDR1 is SGHRS and CDR2 YFSETQ. V was trimmed by 4 bases and J by 1 base, leaving 14 bases between them. Supplemented by reference TRBV5-1 and TRBJ1-1, the full variable domain reads KAGVTQTPRYLIKTRGQQVTLSCSPISGHRSVSWYQQTPGQGLQFLFEYFSETQRNKGNFPGRFSGRQFSNSRSEMNVSTLELGDSALYLCASSLVGTRNTEAFFGQGTRLTVV.

This chain uses TRBV29-1 with TRBJ2-1; D is uncertain. There are 14 residues in the CDR3. Germline lookup yields CDR1 SQVTM and CDR2 ANQGSEA. V was pared by 3 bases and J by 7 bases, with 16 bases between. The chain's CDR3 is CSVDGGPEANEQFF. As DNA, the CDR3 is TGCAGCGTTGATGGTGGCCCCGAAGCAAATGAGCAGTTCTTC.

The CDR3 nucleotides are TGTGCCAGCAGCCCGGGGGCCGGGGACTACGAGCAGTACTTC. As protein: CASSPGAGDYEQYF. The chain couples TRBV11-3 to TRBJ2-7; D is perhaps TRBD1 or TRBD2 (6 bases each). Per germline, CDR1 SGHNT and CDR2 YENEEA. V lost 5 bases, J lost 3 bases, and 14 bases lay in between. This CDR3 is built from 14 residues.

This clone occurred once. The V and J genes are TRBV14 and TRBJ2-7, with D possibly TRBD2 on 6 matching bases. Germline assignment: CDR1 SGHDN and CDR2 FVKESK. The CDR3 totals 15 residues. V shed 4 bases and J shed 0 bases, with 13 bases lying between them. The CDR3 loop is CASSRGLTSSYEQYF. CDR3 coding DNA: TGTGCCAGCAGCCGGGGACTTACGAGCTCCTACGAGCAGTACTTC.

The chain uses TRBV27 and TRBJ2-2; TRBD1 agrees at 9 bases. Germline lookup yields CDR1 MNHEY and CDR2 SMNVEV (reference sequence). This CDR3 contains 16 residues. Losses at the gene ends were 3 bases for V and 5 bases for J; bases not matched to a gene: 7. The CDR3 region has the DNA TGTGCCAGCAGTTTGTTGACAGGGGGTGGGACCGGGGAGCTGTTTTTT. Protein product: CASSLLTGGGTGELFF.

For this clone: The sample carries other DNA sequences with the same CDR3. This chain uses TRBV5-8 with TRBJ2-5; D is unresolved. Germline-derived CDR1 and CDR2 are SGHTS and YDEGEE. This CDR3 contains 12 residues. Trimming cost V 7 bases and J 4 bases, with 11 bases left between them. In DNA form, the CDR3 reads TGTGCCAGCTTGGCGCGCCTAGAGACCCAGTACTTC. This sequence encodes CASLARLETQYF.

The chain couples TRBV20-1 to TRBJ1-2; D is undetermined. This CDR3 spans 11 amino acids. Trimming cost V 5 bases and J 1 base, with 5 bases left between them. Looked up from germline, CDR1 is DFQATT and CDR2 is SNEGSKA (reference sequence). Written as DNA, the CDR3 is TGCAGTGCTCCAATTAACTATGGCTACACCTTC. This encodes CSAPINYGYTF.